This is a list of T cell receptor beta chains from one sample in a study of blood T cell repertoires in COVID-19. Here immunoSEQ multiplex PCR was the method, and the copy in TCRdb shows in-frame clones only, minus some. Of approximately 290,000 clones in the sample, about 80% were seen once. The sample was peripheral blood. These receptors all come from a person aged 65-85 years with COVID-19, enrolled during active disease. Both conserved end residues are part of each CDR3. The D gene is left open where the match is weak. Size tells how often a clone was seen (once, few, many) or the class of an expanded clone, and some rows leave it out.

v_call	clone_size	j_call	cdr3_length	d_call	cdr3_nt	cdr3_aa
TRBV9	NA	TRBJ2-5	14	NA	TGTGCCAGCGCCCGGAGTGGGGGGCAAGAGACCCAGTACTTC	CASARSGGQETQYF
TRBV27	NA	TRBJ2-7	13	TRBD2	TGTGCCAGCATGCGCGCGGGAGGCTACGAGCAGTACTTC	CASMRAGGYEQYF
TRBV7-2	NA	TRBJ1-5	13	NA	TGTGCCAGCAGCTTAAGGGGTAATCAGCCCCAGCATTTT	CASSLRGNQPQHF
TRBV9	once	TRBJ2-5	14	NA	TGTGCCAGCAGCGTAGGGACCGGGAAAGAGACCCAGTACTTC	CASSVGTGKETQYF
TRBV27	once	TRBJ2-7	14	NA	TGTGCCAGCAGTTTAACCGGGACAAACTACGAGCAGTACTTC	CASSLTGTNYEQYF
TRBV7-2	NA	TRBJ2-1	14	NA	TGTGCCAGCAGCTCGTCAGTGAACAACAATGAGCAGTTCTTC	CASSSSVNNNEQFF
TRBV20-1	NA	TRBJ1-2	12	TRBD1	TGCAGTGCTAGTACAGGGGGGTATGGCTACACCTTC	CSASTGGYGYTF
TRBV4-1	NA	TRBJ1-5	16	TRBD1	TGCGCCAGCAGCCAAGAGACAGGGGATTTCTATCAGCCCCAGCATTTT	CASSQETGDFYQPQHF
TRBV5-1	NA	TRBJ1-3	17	NA	TGCGCCAGCAGCCCCGGACAGACCTTAACCGGAGGAAACACCATATATTTT	CASSPGQTLTGGNTIYF
TRBV6-5	NA	TRBJ1-2	12	NA	TGTGCCAGCAGTTCAGGGGAGAGTGGCTACACCTTC	CASSSGESGYTF
TRBV30	NA	TRBJ1-6	16	NA	TGTGCCTGGAGTAACCGGGGGACGGGTAGAAATTCACCCCTCCACTTT	CAWSNRGTGRNSPLHF
TRBV19	NA	TRBJ1-1	16	TRBD1	TGTGCCAGTAGTTCCCTTCCAGGACAGGGGAACACTGAAGCTTTCTTT	CASSSLPGQGNTEAFF
TRBV19	once	TRBJ2-5	15	NA	TGTGCCAGTAGTATAAGCTCAGGGGGGCAAGAGACCCAGTACTTC	CASSISSGGQETQYF
TRBV28	NA	TRBJ1-4	15	NA	TGTGCCAGCAGTCCGCAGGGTACCAATCGTGAAAAACTGTTTTTT	CASSPQGTNREKLFF
TRBV5-1	NA	TRBJ2-1	15	NA	TGCGCCAGCAGCTCCCGGCGGCCCTCCTACAATGAGCAGTTCTTC	CASSSRRPSYNEQFF
TRBV30	NA	TRBJ1-5	13	NA	TGTGCCTGGACCGGACAGCCGCCCCAGCCCCAGCATTTT	CAWTGQPPQPQHF
TRBV4-1	NA	TRBJ2-1	19	TRBD2	TGCGCCAGCAGCCAAGTATCGGCTAGCGGGAGGAACTCCTACAATGAGCAGTTCTTC	CASSQVSASGRNSYNEQFF
TRBV19	NA	TRBJ2-3	13	TRBD1	TGTGCCAGTAGTGGGGACAGGGGAGATACGCAGTATTTT	CASSGDRGDTQYF
TRBV6-2/TRBV6-3	few	TRBJ1-5	16	NA	TGTGCCAGCAGTTACGGGGCCGCGCGTAGGTATCAGCCCCAGCATTTT	CASSYGAARRYQPQHF
TRBV27	once	TRBJ2-3	15	NA	TGTGCCAGCAGTCCCCAGGGTTTTAGCACAGATACGCAGTATTTT	CASSPQGFSTDTQYF